There are a few counts of the clone carrying this T cell receptor beta chain. The antigen is not known. This entry belongs to a study of T cells in localized non-small cell lung cancer. Findings and limits, study-wide: Heterogeneity within the tumor remains possible, as just one region underwent sequencing. Adjacent lung tissue had a median around 57 of the top 100 clones found in the tumor. Uninvolved adjacent lung had the highest recorded T cell clonality, with tumor below it.

Trimming took 2 bases from V and 4 from J, leaving 12 bases between them. CDR1 is MNHNY and CDR2 is SVGAGI in the germline V gene (reference sequence). The CDR3 is 15 amino acids. Profiling relied on immunoSEQ multiplex PCR, and the TCRdb table lists in-frame clones only, not all of them. The table includes about 39,000 clones, about 85% detected once. The sequence was collected from a woman aged 35 to 69 with stage II squamous cell lung carcinoma. The chain combines TRBV6-6 with TRBJ2-1; the D is unclear. Sequenced here: PBMCs, sampled before any cancer treatment. The CDR3 DNA is TGTGCCAGCAGTTACAAGGGCGGAGCGTACAATGAGCAGTTCTTC. This encodes CASSYKGGAYNEQFF.